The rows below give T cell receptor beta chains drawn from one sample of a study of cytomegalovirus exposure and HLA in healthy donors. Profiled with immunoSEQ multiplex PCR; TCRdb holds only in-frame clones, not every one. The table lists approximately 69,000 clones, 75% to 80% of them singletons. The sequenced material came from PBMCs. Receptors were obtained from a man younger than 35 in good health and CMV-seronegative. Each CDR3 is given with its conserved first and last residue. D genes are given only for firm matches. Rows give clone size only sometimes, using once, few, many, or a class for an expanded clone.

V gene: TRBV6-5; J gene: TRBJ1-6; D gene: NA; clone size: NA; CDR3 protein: CASSGGSGSPLHF; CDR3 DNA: TGTGCCAGCAGTGGAGGGTCGGGTTCACCCCTCCACTTT
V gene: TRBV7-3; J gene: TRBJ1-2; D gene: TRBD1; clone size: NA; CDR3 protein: CASSLMGMTGGNGGYTF; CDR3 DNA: TGTGCCAGCAGCCTTATGGGGATGACAGGGGGGAATGGTGGCTACACCTTC
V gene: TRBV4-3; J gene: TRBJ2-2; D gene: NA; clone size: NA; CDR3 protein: CASSQDVPGRYTGELFF; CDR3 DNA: TGCGCCAGCAGCCAAGATGTCCCGGGGAGGTACACCGGGGAGCTGTTTTTT
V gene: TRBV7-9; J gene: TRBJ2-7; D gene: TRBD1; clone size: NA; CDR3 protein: CASSPLTGQGADEQYF; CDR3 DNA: TGTGCCAGCAGCCCCCTTACGGGACAGGGGGCGGACGAGCAGTACTTC
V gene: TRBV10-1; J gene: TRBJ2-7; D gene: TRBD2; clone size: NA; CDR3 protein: CASRPSGGASEQYF; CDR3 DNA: TGCGCCAGCAGGCCTAGCGGGGGGGCGTCCGAGCAGTACTTC
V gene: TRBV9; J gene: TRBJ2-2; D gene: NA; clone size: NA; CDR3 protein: CASSAPPGDSGTGELFF; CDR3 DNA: TGTGCCAGCAGCGCCCCTCCAGGGGATAGTGGCACCGGGGAGCTGTTTTTT
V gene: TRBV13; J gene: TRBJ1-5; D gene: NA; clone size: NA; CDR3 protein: CASSLGRGASNQPQHF; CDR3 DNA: TGTGCCAGCAGCTTAGGGCGGGGGGCGAGCAATCAGCCCCAGCATTTT
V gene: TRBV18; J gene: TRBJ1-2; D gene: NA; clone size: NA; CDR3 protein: CASSPGAVSGYTF; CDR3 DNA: TGTGCCAGCTCACCAGGGGCAGTCTCTGGCTACACCTTC
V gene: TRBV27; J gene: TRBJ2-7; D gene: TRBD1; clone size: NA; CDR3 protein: CASRVPRDRGSYEQYF; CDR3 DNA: TGTGCCAGCAGAGTACCTCGGGACAGGGGCTCCTACGAGCAGTACTTC
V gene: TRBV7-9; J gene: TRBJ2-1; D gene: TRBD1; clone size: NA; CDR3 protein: CASSSGQGAYNEQFF; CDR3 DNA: TGTGCCAGCAGCTCAGGACAGGGGGCCTACAATGAGCAGTTCTTC
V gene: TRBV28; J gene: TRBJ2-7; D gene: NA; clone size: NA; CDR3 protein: CASSFRTTLTYEQYF; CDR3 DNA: TGTGCCAGCAGTTTTCGGACAACGTTAACCTACGAGCAGTACTTC
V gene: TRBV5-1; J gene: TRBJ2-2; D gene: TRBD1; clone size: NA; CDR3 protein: CASSLRMKDRGSTGELFF; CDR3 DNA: TGCGCCAGCAGCTTGAGGATGAAGGACAGGGGCAGCACCGGGGAGCTGTTTTTT
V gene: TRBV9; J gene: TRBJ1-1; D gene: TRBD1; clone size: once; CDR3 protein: CASSADRGTEAFF; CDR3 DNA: TGTGCCAGCAGCGCCGACAGGGGCACTGAAGCTTTCTTT
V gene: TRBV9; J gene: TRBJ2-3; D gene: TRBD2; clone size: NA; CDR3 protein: CASSVSGGGGEDTQYF; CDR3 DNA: TGTGCCAGCAGCGTTAGCGGGGGCGGAGGGGAAGATACGCAGTATTTT
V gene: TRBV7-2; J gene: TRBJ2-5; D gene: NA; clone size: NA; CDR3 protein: CASSPGGMETQYF; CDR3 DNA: TGTGCCAGCAGCCCAGGGGGGATGGAGACCCAGTACTTC
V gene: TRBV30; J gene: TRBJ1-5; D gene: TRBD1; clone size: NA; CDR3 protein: CAWSGDRVDQPQHF; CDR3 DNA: TGTGCCTGGAGTGGGGACAGGGTTGATCAGCCCCAGCATTTT
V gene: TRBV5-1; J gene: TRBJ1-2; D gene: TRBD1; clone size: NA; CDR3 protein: CASSSGQGPLGYTF; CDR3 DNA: TGCGCCAGCAGCTCGGGACAGGGCCCCCTTGGCTACACCTTC
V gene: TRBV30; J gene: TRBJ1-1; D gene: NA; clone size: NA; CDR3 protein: CAWSVEEELPEAFF; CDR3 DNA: TGTGCCTGGAGTGTAGAGGAGGAGCTACCTGAAGCTTTCTTT
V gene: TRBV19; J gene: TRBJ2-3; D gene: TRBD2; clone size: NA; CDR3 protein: CASTRLAGGSTDTQYF; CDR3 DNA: TGTGCCAGTACCCGACTAGCGGGGGGAAGCACAGATACGCAGTATTTT
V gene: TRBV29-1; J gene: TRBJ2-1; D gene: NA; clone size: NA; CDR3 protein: CSVVSTGLNEQFF; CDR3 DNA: TGCAGCGTTGTTTCAACGGGACTCAATGAGCAGTTCTTC
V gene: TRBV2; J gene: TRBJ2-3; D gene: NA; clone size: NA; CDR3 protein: CATPGTPDTDTQYF; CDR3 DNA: TGTGCCACCCCCGGGACTCCTGATACAGATACGCAGTATTTT
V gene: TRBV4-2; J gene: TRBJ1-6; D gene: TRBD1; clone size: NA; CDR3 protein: CASSQEGTGRRSPLHF; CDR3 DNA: TGTGCCAGCAGCCAAGAGGGGACAGGGAGAAGATCACCCCTCCACTTT
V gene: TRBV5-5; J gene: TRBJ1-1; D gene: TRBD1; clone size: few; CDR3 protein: CASSLQGSMNTEAFF; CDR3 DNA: TGTGCCAGCAGCTTACAGGGGAGCATGAACACTGAAGCTTTCTTT
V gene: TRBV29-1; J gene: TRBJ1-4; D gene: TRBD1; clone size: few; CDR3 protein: CSAGTGGIGRNEKLFF; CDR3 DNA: TGCAGCGCCGGGACAGGGGGCATTGGTCGTAATGAAAAACTGTTTTTT
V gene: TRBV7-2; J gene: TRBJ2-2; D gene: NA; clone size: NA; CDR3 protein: CASSLGQGLGGELFF; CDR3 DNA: TGTGCCAGCAGCTTGGGGCAGGGGTTGGGCGGGGAGCTGTTTTTT
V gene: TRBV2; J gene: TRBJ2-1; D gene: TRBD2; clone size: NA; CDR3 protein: CASSEFGGGVNEQFF; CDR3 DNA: TGTGCCAGCAGTGAATTTGGCGGGGGTGTAAATGAGCAGTTCTTC
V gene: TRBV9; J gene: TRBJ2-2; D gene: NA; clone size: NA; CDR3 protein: CASSVASGYTGELFF; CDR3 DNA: TGTGCCAGCAGCGTAGCGTCAGGGTACACCGGGGAGCTGTTTTTT
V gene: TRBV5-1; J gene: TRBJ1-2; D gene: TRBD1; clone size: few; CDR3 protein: CASSFQGQDAPTGYTF; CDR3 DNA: TGCGCCAGCAGCTTTCAAGGACAGGACGCCCCGACTGGCTACACCTTC
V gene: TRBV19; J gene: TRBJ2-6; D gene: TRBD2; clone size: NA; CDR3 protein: CASSSGGGSSGANVLTF; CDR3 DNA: TGTGCCAGTAGTTCGGGGGGAGGTTCCTCAGGGGCCAACGTCCTGACTTTC
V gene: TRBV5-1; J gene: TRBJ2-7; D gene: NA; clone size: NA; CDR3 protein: CASSLELQGTYEQYF; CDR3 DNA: TGCGCCAGCAGCTTGGAACTACAGGGCACCTACGAGCAGTACTTC
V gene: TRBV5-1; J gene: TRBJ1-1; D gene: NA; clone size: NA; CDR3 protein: CASSALDPGNGAFF; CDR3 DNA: TGCGCCAGCAGCGCACTGGATCCGGGGAACGGGGCTTTCTTT
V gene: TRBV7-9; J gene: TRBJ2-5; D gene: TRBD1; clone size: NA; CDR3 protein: CASSSGTGSETQYF; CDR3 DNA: TGTGCCAGCAGCTCCGGGACAGGGTCGGAGACCCAGTACTTC
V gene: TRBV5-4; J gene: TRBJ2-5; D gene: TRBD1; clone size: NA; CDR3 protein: CASSPETGGETQYF; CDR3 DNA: TGTGCCAGCAGTCCGGAGACAGGGGGAGAGACCCAGTACTTC
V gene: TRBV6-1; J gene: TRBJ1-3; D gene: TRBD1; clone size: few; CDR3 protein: CASSDDRGLGSGNTIYF; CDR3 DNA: TGTGCCAGCAGTGATGACAGGGGATTAGGCTCTGGAAACACCATATATTTT
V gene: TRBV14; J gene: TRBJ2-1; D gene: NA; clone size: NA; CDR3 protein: CASSQDLDREGEQFF; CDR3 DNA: TGTGCCAGCAGCCAAGACCTGGACAGGGAGGGTGAGCAGTTCTTC
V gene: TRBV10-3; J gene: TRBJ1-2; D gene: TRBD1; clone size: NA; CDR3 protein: CAISEPGQGAYGYTF; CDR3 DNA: TGTGCCATCAGTGAGCCGGGACAGGGAGCCTATGGCTACACCTTC
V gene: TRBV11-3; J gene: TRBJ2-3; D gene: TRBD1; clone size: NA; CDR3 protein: CASSRDRYTDTQYF; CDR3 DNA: TGTGCCAGCAGCAGGGACAGATACACAGATACGCAGTATTTT
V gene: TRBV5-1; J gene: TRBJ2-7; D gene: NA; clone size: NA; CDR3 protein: CASSLEDSYEQYF; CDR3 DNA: TGCGCCAGCAGCTTGGAGGATAGCTACGAGCAGTACTTC
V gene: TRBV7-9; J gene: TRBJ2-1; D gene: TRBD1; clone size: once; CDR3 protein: CASSPGTGGYNEQFF; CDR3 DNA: TGTGCCAGCAGCCCCGGGACAGGGGGATACAATGAGCAGTTCTTC
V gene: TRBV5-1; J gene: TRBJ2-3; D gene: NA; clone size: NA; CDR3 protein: CASSLEQLGPDTQYF; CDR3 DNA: TGCGCCAGCAGCTTGGAACAGCTCGGTCCAGATACGCAGTATTTT
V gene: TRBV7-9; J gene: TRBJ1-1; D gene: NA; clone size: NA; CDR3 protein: CASSYQSQDTEAFF; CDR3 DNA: TGTGCCAGCAGCTACCAGTCTCAGGACACTGAAGCTTTCTTT
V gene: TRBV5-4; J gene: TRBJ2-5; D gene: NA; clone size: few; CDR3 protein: CASSSPPAETQYF; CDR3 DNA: TGTGCCAGCAGTTCACCCCCCGCGGAGACCCAGTACTTC